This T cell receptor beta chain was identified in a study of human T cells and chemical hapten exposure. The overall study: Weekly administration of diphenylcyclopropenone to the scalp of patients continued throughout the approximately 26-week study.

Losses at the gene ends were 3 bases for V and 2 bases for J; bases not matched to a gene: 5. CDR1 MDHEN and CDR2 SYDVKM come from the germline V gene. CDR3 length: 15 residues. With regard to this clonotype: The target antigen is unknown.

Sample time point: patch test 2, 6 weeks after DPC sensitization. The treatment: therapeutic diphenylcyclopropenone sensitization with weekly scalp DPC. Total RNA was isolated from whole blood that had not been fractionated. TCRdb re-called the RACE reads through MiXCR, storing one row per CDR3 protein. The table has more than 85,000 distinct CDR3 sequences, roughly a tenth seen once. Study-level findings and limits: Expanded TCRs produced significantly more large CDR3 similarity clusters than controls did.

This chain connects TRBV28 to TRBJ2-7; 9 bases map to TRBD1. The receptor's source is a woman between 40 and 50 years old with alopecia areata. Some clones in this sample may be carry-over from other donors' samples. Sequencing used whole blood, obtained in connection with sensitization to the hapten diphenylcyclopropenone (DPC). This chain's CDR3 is CASSLAGTGTYEQYF. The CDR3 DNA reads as TGTGCCAGCAGTTTGGCGGGGACAGGGACCTACGAGCAGTACTTC. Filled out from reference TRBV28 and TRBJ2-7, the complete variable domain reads DVKVTQSSRYLVKRTGEKVFLECVQDMDHENMFWYRQDPGLGLRLIYFSYDVKMKEKGDIPEGYSVSREKKERFSLILESASTNQTSMYLCASSLAGTGTYEQYFGPGTRLTVT.